This record covers a single T cell receptor (beta chain). What this receptor recognizes is not known. Base qualities are not recorded, but no much larger clone differs from it by a single base. Libraries were built with the immunoSEQ multiplex PCR assay. For the multiplex PCR, a mixture combining 60 forward primers for TCR Vbeta segments and 13 reverse primers for TCR Jbeta segments was used. A multiplex PCR assay on genomic DNA amplified the CDR3 region of rearranged TCR beta genes. The Illumina HiSeq System was used to sequence the amplified TCR beta libraries as 87-base-pair reads. The paper's data handling went like this. Across the 670 or so repertoires, a later analysis counted roughly 84 million unique TCR beta chains, roughly 11 million of which were shared by at least two donors. Raw reads were error-corrected and collapsed into unique sequences with a nearest-neighbor algorithm that merged closely related sequences to remove PCR and sequencing errors. Alignment of CDR3 sequences to IMGT reference sequences was used to assign V, D and J gene segments. Each retained sequence needed at least a six-nucleotide match to both a V gene segment and a J gene segment. Rearrangements were classified as productive when the CDR3 lacked stop codons and remained in frame with V and J, and all other rearrangements were classified as non-productive. CDR3 was defined according to IMGT convention as the region running from the second conserved V-encoded cysteine to the conserved J-encoded phenylalanine. Sequences without an unambiguous match to a single V gene segment were excluded from the earlier analysis of several hundred of the donors. An earlier analysis of roughly 590 of the donors called V segments functional above 56.7% productive rearrangements and segregating when the between-donor standard deviation exceeded 5%. A statistical classification framework was built for diagnosing cytomegalovirus status from the catalog of TCR beta chain sequences. A later analysis assigned V and J genes by comparing TCR nucleotide sequences with IMGT/GENE-DB human TR gene sequences. The TCRdist pipeline was used in a later analysis to assign CDR3 sequences and most-parsimonious VDJ recombination scenarios. In a later analysis, each TCR beta chain was defined by its CDR3 amino acid sequence together with its V-gene family, and reads without a unique V-gene family were excluded. As a way to deal with suspected cross-contamination and a sequencing artifact, a later analysis dropped 500 to 700 nucleotide sequences that were highly shared and had low generation probability. In a later analysis, a clonal expansion index for each public chain was calculated from normalized within-repertoire ranks of inferred template counts. In a later analysis, generation probabilities were computed with a VDJ recombination model fitted to out-of-frame rearrangements, and the resulting probabilities were checked against IGoR. Hypergeometric tests were used in a later analysis to score TCR-TCR, TCR-HLA and TCR-CMV co-occurrence, with a repertoire-size bias correction applied to the TCR pairs. A later analysis estimated false discovery rates by permuting HLA or CMV assignments 20 times. In a later analysis, co-occurring TCRs were grouped using DBSCAN, with TCRdist sequence similarity added in when clustering inside HLA-allele-positive subsets. Repertoires with fewer than 30,000 or more than 120,000 public chains were left out of co-occurrence clustering, as were five repertoires with anomalous nucleotide sharing. What TCRdb holds here is the immuneACCESS table cut down to in-frame rearrangements. Part of the clones is not present; checked against another copy, under half of the missing clones reflect an unresolved V gene, and the others are unexplained. V and J calls plus clone size are reproduced from that table; the DNA served to infer D and trimming. The table for this sample lists 90,000 to 120,000 clones; 60% to 80% of them were counted only once. Clones ranked in the top ten supply 2.6% of the sample.

The data belong to a study of cytomegalovirus exposure and HLA in healthy donors (dated by TCRdb to the late 2010s). About the full investigation: According to an earlier analysis of several hundred of the donors, 150 million to 200 million T cells yielded 90 million to 140 million unique TCR beta sequences and about 280 Gb of sequence data. In addition to the first cohort of approximately 650 subjects, a separate validation cohort of about 120 different subjects was used. To predict cytomegalovirus infection status, the study combined high-throughput TCR immunosequencing, statistical association of individual TCRs with disease status, and machine learning. Among some 400 genotyped donors of the cohort, an average of approximately 220,000 unique TCR beta nucleotide sequences was sequenced per donor, of which about 18% were non-productive. Genome-wide SNP genotypes for about 65% of the roughly 670 donors were used in a later genetic analysis, which treated that subset as a discovery cohort. In an earlier analysis of about 590 of the donors, high-throughput TCR beta sequencing was used to judge whether each TCR beta V gene segment behaved as functional or pseudogenic. HLA typing covered class I and class II loci at four-digit resolution. A later analysis re-examined previously published TCR beta repertoires from more than 600 donors and added high-resolution HLA genotyping to investigate patterns of TCR occurrence. Rather than drawing on any new phenotypic data, the later analysis identified candidate immune exposures from TCR beta sequences and the way those sequences occurred across donors. Among the roughly 400 genotyped donors, more than 70% belonged to the genetic ancestry cluster associated with self-reported Caucasian donors. Alongside the repertoire data, information on donor age, sex, ethnicity and CMV serostatus was compiled. Four to six DR-DQ haplotypes were handled as single units for association and clustering, since linkage in the cohort was strong. All discovery cohort repertoires had been generated on a single sequencing platform. The number of typed donors differed by locus: roughly 629-640 for A, B, C, DRB1 and DQB1; roughly 510 for DQA1; roughly 600 for DPA1; and roughly 470 for DPB1. About 280 gigabases of sequencing data and approximately 91 million unique TCR sequences made up an early release that covered some 640 HLA-typed donors. The T cell repertoires of 666 subjects were profiled by immunosequencing and related to cytomegalovirus serostatus. The study aimed to test whether cataloging public T cell receptors could reveal signatures of past pathogen exposure.

In total, approximately 690 healthy bone marrow donors made up the cohort. All cohort members were sampled while nominally healthy, although unrecorded immune exposures were likely present. The donor tested CMV seropositive and was one of the 289 seropositive cohort members. A peripheral blood sample was collected from each donor, and TCR beta sequencing was performed on peripheral blood mononuclear cells. Genomic DNA was extracted from the blood cell samples with the Qiagen DNeasy Blood Extraction Kit. Here is what the overall study found, with its caveats: According to a later analysis, most CMV-associated TCR beta chains appeared to be HLA-restricted, and the HLA associations seemed to be driven largely by CMV exposure. Several of the top co-occurrence clusters appeared to be linked to parvovirus B19, influenza, CMV and Epstein-Barr virus, according to a later analysis. Correlated functional status among segregating V segments might reflect linkage disequilibrium, but an unknown experimental factor could not be ruled out. The study gave a list of 150 to 200 TCR beta chains associated with cytomegalovirus. According to the authors, the approach could potentially be generalized to other disease states and immunological phenotypes. The classifier was reported to diagnose cytomegalovirus status with high specificity and sensitivity in both the original cohort and the validation cohort. Specific HLA alleles were associated with 15,000 to 20,000 TCR beta sequences at a false discovery rate of 0.05 in a later analysis. A further reported finding was that TCR beta sequences accurately predicted the HLA-A and HLA-B alleles for most subjects in the first cohort. Compared with the roughly 670-donor mean, donors in an Asian-associated ancestry cluster had fewer N-insertions in productive TCRs, according to a later genetic analysis. A later analysis found that TCR association rates varied across HLA loci, with DRB1 alleles showing the most associated TCRs and HLA-C alleles the fewest. An association between a missense DCLRE1C variant and V-gene and J-gene trimming of TCR beta chains was found in a later genetic analysis and replicated in an independent cohort. A few of the identified cytomegalovirus-associated TCR beta chains were confirmed in vitro to be specific for cytomegalovirus antigens. Assigning TCR associations to individual alleles was difficult when HLA alleles, especially DR and DQ, strongly co-occurred. In a later analysis, HLA-associated TCR beta chains showed more clonal expansion and lower generation probabilities than non-associated chains that were equally common. CMV serostatus was the only immune exposure information available for the cohort. Most TCR sequences were observed very rarely across donors, whereas some public TCRs were present in many individuals. Broadly in line with IMGT annotations, most TCR beta V segments showed up in productive rearrangements about 87% or about 30% of the time in an earlier analysis of about 500 of the donors. Because some donors lacked HLA typing at each locus, the association tests relied only on the typed subset. The earlier analysis of 587 of the donors excluded some 15 rarely observed V segments, including chromosome 9 orphons, because counts were too low. A cluster of highly shared sequence variants was judged likely to be a technical artifact of the sequencing pipeline. In this cohort, only TCR beta chains were sequenced, and detectable features were limited by the absence of alpha or paired-chain data. Some IMGT-functional V segments, including TRBV6-2 and TRBV6-3, could not be told apart with the 87-base-pair reads, so those segments were excluded. Roughly uniform sequencing depth across donors was assumed in presence/absence analyses, although this assumption may not hold.

Including cysteine and phenylalanine, the CDR3 has 13 amino acids. Only CDR3 DNA is held: 39 bases, read in frame from base 1. V drops 7 bases and J drops 8 bases, leaving 17 bases in between. From a lookup of the germline V gene, CDR1 and CDR2 are MNHNS and SASEGT. The sequenced sample was PBMCs. The source of this sequence is a man in his fifties or sixties in good health and CMV-seropositive. The rearrangement combines TRBV6-1 with TRBJ1-2; TRBD1 is perhaps the D gene, given 5 matching bases. The sequenced DNA is TGTGCCAGCACCCTAAGTAGGGGCCTCGGCTACACCTTC. Protein translation: CASTLSRGLGYTF.